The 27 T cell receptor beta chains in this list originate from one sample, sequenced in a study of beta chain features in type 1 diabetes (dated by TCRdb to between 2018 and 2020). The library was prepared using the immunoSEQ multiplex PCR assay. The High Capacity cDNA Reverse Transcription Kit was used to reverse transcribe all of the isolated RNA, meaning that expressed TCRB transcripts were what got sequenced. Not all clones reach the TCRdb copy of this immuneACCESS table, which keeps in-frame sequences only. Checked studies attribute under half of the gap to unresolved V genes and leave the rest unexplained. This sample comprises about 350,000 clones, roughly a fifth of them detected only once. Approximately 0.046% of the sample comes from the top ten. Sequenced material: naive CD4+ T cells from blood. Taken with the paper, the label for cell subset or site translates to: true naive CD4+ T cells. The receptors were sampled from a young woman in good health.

The CDR3 coding sequence is TGTGCCACTGGAGGGGAAGAGACCCAGTACTTC. This translates into CATGGEETQYF. This sequence joins TRBV2 and TRBJ2-5; D is perhaps TRBD2 (6 bases). V was pared by 10 bases and J by 3 bases, with 9 bases between. The CDR3 is 11 residues long. The germline V gene encodes CDR1 SNHLY and CDR2 FYNNEI.

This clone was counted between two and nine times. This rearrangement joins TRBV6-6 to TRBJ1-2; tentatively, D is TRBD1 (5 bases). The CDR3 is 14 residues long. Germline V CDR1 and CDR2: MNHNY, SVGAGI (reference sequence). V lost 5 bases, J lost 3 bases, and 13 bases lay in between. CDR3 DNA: TGTGCCAGCAGTACCCAGGGATATGACTATGGCTACACCTTC. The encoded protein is CASSTQGYDYGYTF.

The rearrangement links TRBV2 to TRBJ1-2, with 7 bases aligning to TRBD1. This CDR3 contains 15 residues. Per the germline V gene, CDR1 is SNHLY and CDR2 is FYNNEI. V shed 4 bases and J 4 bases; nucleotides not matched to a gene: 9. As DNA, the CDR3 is TGTGCCAGCAGTGGCCGATCGGGACAGATCTATGGCTACACCTTC. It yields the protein CASSGRSGQIYGYTF.

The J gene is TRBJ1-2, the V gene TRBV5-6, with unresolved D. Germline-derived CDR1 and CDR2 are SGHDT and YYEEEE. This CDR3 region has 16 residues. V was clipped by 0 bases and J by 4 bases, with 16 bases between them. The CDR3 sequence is CASSLVGSGIRYGYTF. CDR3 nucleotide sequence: TGTGCCAGCAGCTTGGTTGGGTCGGGGATCCGCTATGGCTACACCTTC. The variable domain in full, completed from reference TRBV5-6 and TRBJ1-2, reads DAGVTQSPTHLIKTRGQQVTLRCSPKSGHDTVSWYQQALGQGPQFIFQYYEEEERQRGNFPDRFSGHQFPNYSSELNVNALLLGDSALYLCASSLVGSGIRYGYTFGSGTRLTVV.

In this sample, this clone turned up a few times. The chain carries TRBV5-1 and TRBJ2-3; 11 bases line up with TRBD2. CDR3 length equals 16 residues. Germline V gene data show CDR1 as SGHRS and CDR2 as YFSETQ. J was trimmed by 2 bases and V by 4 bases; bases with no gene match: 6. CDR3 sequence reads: CASSLSSGGHTDTQYF. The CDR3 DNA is TGCGCCAGCAGCCTTTCTAGCGGGGGGCACACAGATACGCAGTATTTT.

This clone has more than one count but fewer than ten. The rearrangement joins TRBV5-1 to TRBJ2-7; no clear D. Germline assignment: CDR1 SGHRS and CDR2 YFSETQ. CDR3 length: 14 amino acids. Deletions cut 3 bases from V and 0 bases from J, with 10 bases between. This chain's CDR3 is CASSSPPSSYEQYF. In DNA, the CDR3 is TGCGCCAGCAGCTCTCCTCCCAGCTCCTACGAGCAGTACTTC.

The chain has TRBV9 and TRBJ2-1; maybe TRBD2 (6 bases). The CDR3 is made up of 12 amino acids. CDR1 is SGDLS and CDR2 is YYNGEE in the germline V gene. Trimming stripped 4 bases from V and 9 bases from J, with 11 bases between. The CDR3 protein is CASSPGGFEQFF. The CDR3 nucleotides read TGTGCCAGCAGCCCCGGGGGATTTGAGCAGTTCTTC.

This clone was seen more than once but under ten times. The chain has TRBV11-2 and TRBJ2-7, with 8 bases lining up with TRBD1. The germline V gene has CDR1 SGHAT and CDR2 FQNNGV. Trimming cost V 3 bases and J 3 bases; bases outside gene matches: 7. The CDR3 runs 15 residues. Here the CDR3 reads CASSFLGQGLYEQYF. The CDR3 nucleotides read TGTGCCAGCAGCTTCCTAGGACAGGGTCTCTACGAGCAGTACTTC.

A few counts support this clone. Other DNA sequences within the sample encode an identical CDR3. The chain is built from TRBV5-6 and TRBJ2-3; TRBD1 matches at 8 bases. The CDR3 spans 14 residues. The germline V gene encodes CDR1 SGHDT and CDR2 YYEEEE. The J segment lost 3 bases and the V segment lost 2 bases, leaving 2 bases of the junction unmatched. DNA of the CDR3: TGTGCCAGCAGCTTTGGACAGGGAACAGATACGCAGTATTTT. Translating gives CASSFGQGTDTQYF.

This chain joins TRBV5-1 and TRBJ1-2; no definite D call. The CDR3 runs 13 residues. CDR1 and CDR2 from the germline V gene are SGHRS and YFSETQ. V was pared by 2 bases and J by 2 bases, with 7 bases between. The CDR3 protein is CASSFELNYGYTF. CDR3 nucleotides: TGCGCCAGCAGCTTTGAACTGAACTATGGCTACACCTTC.

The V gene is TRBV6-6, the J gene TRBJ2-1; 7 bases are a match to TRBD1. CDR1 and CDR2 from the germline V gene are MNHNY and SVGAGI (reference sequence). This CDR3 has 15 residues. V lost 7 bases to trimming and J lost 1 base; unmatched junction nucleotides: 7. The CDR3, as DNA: TGTGCCAGCAACTACGGGACAGTATCCTACAATGAGCAGTTCTTC. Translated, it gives CASNYGTVSYNEQFF.

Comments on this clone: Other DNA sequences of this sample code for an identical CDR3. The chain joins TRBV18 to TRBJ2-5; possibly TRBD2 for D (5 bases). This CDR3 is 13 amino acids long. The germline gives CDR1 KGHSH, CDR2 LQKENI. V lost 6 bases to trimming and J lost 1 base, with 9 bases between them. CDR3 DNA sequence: TGTGCCAGCTCCCCCGGGGTCCAAGAGACCCAGTACTTC. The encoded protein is CASSPGVQETQYF. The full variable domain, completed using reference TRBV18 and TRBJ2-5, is NAGVMQNPRHLVRRRGQEARLRCSPMKGHSHVYWYRQLPEEGLKFMVYLQKENIIDESGMPKERFSAEFPKEGPSILRIQQVVRGDSAAYFCASSPGVQETQYFGPGTRLLVL.

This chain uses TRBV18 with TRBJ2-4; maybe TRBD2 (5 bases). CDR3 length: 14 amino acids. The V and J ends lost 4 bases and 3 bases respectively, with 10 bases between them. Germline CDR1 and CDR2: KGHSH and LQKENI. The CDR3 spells CASSLLRDKNIQYF. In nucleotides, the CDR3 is TGTGCCAGCTCACTCCTTCGGGACAAAAACATTCAGTACTTC.

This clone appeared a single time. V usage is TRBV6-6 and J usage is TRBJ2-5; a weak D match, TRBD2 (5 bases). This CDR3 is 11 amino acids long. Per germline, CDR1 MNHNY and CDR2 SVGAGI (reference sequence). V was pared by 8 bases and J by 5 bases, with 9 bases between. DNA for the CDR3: TGTGCCAGCGCCAGAGGGGAGACCCAGTACTTC. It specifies CASARGETQYF.

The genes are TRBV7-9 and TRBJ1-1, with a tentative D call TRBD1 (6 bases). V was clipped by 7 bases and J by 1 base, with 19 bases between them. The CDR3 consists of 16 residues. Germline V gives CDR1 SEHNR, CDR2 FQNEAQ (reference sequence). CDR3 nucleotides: TGTGCCAGCACTCTAAGGTCAGGGGCCGGGAACACTGAAGCTTTCTTT. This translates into CASTLRSGAGNTEAFF.

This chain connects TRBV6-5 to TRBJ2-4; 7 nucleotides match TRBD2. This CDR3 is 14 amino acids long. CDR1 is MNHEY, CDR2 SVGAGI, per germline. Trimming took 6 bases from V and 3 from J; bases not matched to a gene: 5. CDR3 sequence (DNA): TGTGCCAGCAGAACCAGGGAGGGCAAAAACATTCAGTACTTC. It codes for CASRTREGKNIQYF.

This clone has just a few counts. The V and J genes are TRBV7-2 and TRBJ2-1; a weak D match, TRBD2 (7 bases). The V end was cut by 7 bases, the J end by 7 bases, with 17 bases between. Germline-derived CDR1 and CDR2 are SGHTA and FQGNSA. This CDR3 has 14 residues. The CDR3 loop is CASTLRGALNEQFF. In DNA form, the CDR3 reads TGTGCCAGCACCCTCCGGGGGGCCCTTAATGAGCAGTTCTTC.

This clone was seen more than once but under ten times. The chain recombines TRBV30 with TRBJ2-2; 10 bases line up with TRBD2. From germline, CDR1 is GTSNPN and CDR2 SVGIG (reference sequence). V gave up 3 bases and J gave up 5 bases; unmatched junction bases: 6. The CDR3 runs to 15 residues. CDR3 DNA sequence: TGTGCCTGGAGCTCCCTGACTAGCGGGACCGGGGAGCTGTTTTTT. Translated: CAWSSLTSGTGELFF.

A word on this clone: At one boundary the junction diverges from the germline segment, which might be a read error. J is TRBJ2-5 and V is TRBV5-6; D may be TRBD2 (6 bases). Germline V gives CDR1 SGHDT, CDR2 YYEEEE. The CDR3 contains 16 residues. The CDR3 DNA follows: TGTGCCAGCAGCTTGATCAAGACGGGGGATCAAGCGACCCAGTACTTC. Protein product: CASSLIKTGDQATQYF.

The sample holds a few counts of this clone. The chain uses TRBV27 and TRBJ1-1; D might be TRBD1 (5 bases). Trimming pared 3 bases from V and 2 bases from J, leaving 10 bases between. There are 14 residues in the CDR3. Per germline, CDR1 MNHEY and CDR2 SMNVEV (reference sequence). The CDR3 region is CASSFHGHNTEAFF. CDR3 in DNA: TGTGCCAGCAGTTTTCACGGACATAACACTGAAGCTTTCTTT.

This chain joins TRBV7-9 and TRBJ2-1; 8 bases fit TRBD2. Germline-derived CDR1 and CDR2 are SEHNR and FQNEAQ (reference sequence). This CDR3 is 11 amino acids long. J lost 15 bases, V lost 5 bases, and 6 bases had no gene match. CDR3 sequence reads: CASSLTGRGFF. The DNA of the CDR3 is TGTGCCAGCAGCCTTACCGGGAGGGGGTTCTTC.

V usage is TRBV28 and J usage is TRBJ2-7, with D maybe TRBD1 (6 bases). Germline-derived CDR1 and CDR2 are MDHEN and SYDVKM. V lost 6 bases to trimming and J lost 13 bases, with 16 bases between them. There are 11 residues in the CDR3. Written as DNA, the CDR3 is TGTGCCAGCAGGATAGACAGGTTATCCTACTTC. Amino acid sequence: CASRIDRLSYF.

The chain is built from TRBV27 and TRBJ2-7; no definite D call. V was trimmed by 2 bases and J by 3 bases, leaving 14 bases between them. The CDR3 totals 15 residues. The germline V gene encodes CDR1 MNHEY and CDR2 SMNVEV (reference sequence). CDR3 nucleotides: TGTGCCAGCAGTTTACAGCCAGCGACTGGCTACGAGCAGTACTTC. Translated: CASSLQPATGYEQYF.

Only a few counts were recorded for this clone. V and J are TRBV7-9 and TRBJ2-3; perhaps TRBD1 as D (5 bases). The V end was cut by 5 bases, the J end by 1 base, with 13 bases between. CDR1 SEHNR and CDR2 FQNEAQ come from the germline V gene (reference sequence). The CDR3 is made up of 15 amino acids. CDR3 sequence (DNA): TGTGCCAGCAGCCTATGGACAAGCGGCACAGATACGCAGTATTTT. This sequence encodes CASSLWTSGTDTQYF.

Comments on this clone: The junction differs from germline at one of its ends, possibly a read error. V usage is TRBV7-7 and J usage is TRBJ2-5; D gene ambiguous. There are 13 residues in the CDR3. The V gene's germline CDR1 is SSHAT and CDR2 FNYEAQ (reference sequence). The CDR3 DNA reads TGTGCTAGCAGCTACGGGTATCGTGAGACCCAGTACTTC. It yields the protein CASSYGYRETQYF.

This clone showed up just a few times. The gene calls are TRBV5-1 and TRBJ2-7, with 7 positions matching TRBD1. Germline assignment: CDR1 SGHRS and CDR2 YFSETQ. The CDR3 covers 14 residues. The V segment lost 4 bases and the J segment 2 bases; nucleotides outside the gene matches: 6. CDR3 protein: CASSLRQGTYEQYF. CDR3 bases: TGCGCCAGCAGCCTCCGACAGGGAACCTACGAGCAGTACTTC.

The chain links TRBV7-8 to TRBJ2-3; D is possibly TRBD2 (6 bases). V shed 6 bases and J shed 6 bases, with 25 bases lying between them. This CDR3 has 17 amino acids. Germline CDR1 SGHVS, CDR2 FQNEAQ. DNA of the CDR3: TGTGCCAGCAGTTTGAGACGGCTAGCGCAGGCAGGGGATACGCAGTATTTT. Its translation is CASSLRRLAQAGDTQYF.